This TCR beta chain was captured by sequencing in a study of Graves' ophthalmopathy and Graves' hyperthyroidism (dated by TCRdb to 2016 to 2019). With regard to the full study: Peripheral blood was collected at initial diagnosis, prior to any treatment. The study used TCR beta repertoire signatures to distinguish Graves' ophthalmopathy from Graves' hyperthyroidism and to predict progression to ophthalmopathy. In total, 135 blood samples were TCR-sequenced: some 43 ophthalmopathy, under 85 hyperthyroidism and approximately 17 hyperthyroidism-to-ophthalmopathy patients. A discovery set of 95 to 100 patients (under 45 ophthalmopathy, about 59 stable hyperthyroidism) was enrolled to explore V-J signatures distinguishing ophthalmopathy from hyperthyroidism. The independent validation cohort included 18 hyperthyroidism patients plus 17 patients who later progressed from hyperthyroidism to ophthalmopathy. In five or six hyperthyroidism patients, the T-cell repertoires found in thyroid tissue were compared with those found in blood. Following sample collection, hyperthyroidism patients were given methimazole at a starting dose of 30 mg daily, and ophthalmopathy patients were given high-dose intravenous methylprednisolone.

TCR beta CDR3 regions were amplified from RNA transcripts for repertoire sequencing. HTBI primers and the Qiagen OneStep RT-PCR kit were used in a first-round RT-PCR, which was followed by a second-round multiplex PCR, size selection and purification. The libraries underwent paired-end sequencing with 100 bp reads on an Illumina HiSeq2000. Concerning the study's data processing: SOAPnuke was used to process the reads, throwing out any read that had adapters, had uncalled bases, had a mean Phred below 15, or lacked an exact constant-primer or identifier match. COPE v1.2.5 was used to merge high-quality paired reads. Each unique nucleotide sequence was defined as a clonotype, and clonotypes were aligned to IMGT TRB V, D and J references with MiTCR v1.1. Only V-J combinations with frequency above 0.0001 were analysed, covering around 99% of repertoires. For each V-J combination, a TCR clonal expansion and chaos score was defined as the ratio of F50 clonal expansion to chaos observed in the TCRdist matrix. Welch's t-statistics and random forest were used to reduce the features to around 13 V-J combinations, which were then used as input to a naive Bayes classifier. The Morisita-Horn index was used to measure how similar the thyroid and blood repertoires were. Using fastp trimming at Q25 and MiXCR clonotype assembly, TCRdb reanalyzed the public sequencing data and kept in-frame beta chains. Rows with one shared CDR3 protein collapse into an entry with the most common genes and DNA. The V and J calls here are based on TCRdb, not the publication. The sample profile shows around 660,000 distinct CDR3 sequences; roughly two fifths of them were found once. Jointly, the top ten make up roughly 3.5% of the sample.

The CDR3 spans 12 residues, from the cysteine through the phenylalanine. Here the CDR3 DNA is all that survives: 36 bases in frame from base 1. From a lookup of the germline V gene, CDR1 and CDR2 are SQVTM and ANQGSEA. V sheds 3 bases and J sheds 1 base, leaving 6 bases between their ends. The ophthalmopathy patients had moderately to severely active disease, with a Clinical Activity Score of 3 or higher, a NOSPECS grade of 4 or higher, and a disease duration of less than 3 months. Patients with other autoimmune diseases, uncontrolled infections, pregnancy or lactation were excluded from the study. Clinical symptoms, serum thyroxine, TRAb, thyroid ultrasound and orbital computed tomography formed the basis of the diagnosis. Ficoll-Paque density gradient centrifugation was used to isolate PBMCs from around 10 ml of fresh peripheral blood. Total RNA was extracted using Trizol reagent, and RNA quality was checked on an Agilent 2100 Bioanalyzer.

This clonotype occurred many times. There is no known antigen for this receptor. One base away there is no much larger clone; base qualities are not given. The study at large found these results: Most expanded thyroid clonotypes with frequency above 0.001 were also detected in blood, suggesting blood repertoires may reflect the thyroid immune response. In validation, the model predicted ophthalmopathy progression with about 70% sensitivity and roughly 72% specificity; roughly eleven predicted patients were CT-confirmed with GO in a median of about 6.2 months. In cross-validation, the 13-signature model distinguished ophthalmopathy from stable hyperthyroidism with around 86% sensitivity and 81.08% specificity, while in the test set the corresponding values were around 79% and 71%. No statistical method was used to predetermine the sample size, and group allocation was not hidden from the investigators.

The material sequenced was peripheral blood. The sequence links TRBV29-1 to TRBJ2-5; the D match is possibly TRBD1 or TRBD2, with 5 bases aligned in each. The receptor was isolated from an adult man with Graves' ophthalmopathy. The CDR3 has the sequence CSVDGTQETQYF. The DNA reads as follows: TGCAGCGTTGATGGGACCCAAGAGACCCAGTACTTC.